Listed here are 31 T cell receptor beta chains from one sample, sequenced in a study of shared clonotypes between healthy human individuals. Selected positively for CCR7 and CD45RO-negative, naive CD8 cells excluded terminally differentiated effector memory CD45RA+ cells. Data came from immunoSEQ multiplex PCR; TCRdb stores just in-frame clones and leaves some out. The data hold around 2,100,000 clones, with about 95% observed a single time. Input material: naive CD8+ T cells sorted from blood. These receptors were taken from a man aged 18 to 35 in good health.

The V and J genes are TRBV27 and TRBJ1-2; the match to TRBD1 covers 8 bases. The CDR3 totals 15 residues. The V segment lost 7 bases and the J segment 4 bases; nucleotides outside the gene matches: 11. Germline V gene data show CDR1 as MNHEY and CDR2 as SMNVEV (reference sequence). CDR3 loop: CASTSAPQGAYGYTF. DNA of the CDR3: TGTGCCAGCACCTCAGCCCCCCAGGGGGCCTATGGCTACACCTTC.

The rearrangement links TRBV19 to TRBJ1-5; 7 bases fit TRBD1. The V and J ends lost 4 bases and 4 bases, in that order; junction bases with no gene match: 13. The germline V gene encodes CDR1 LNHDA and CDR2 SQIVND (reference sequence). CDR3 length: 17 residues. This chain's CDR3 is CASSTGAGDSANQPQHF. The CDR3 nucleotides read TGTGCCAGTAGTACCGGTGCAGGGGACAGCGCTAATCAGCCCCAGCATTTT.

V usage is TRBV13 and J usage is TRBJ2-3; no reliable D call. The germline V gene has CDR1 PRHDT and CDR2 FYEKMQ (reference sequence). V lost 7 bases and J lost 2, with 4 bases in between. There are 11 residues in the CDR3. The CDR3 here is CASTPTDTQYF. CDR3 in DNA: TGTGCCAGCACGCCCACAGATACGCAGTATTTT.

On this clone: The same CDR3 arises from other DNA sequences in this sample as well. This chain joins TRBV5-6 and TRBJ1-1; 9 bases are a match to TRBD1. The CDR3 consists of 14 residues. V lost 5 bases and J lost 4; bases outside the gene matches: 6. The germline CDR1 and CDR2 sequences are SGHDT and YYEEEE. The CDR3 region is CASSSGTGITEAFF. Written as DNA, the CDR3 is TGTGCCAGCAGTTCCGGGACAGGGATCACTGAAGCTTTCTTT. The full variable domain, in which reference TRBV5-6 and TRBJ1-1 provide the parts outside the CDR3, is DAGVTQSPTHLIKTRGQQVTLRCSPKSGHDTVSWYQQALGQGPQFIFQYYEEEERQRGNFPDRFSGHQFPNYSSELNVNALLLGDSALYLCASSSGTGITEAFFGQGTRLTVV.

V and J are TRBV7-6 and TRBJ2-2; D is perhaps TRBD2 (5 bases). The ends were cut back, 5 bases at V and 5 bases at J, with 6 bases in the middle. The CDR3 length is 12 residues. Germline V gene lookup returns CDR1 SGHVS and CDR2 FNYEAQ. DNA of the CDR3: TGTGCCAGCAGCCGGACTACCGGGGAGCTGTTTTTT. Amino acids: CASSRTTGELFF.

The V and J genes are TRBV7-2 and TRBJ2-7; 9 bases fit TRBD1. Germline trimming cut 5 bases from V and 2 bases from J; bases unmatched to any gene: 7. Looked up from germline, CDR1 is SGHTA and CDR2 is FQGNSA. The CDR3 contains 15 residues. The CDR3 sequence is CASSPRDRDPYEQYF. The CDR3 DNA sequence: TGTGCCAGCAGCCCCCGGGACAGGGATCCCTACGAGCAGTACTTC.

This clone has only one observation. The chain carries TRBV6-4 and TRBJ2-1; D ambiguous. The CDR3 runs to 14 residues. Germline CDR1 is MRHNA and CDR2 is SNTAGT. V was clipped by 3 bases and J by 9 bases, with 15 bases between them. CDR3 protein: CASSEGSWASEQFF. CDR3 coding DNA: TGTGCCAGCAGTGAGGGCTCTTGGGCTAGTGAGCAGTTCTTC.

The V and J genes are TRBV4-1 and TRBJ1-6, with 8 bases fitting TRBD1. J was trimmed by 3 bases and V by 6 bases; bases with no gene match: 4. Germline CDR1 MGHRA, CDR2 YSYEKL. The CDR3 extends over 15 amino acids. The CDR3, as DNA: TGCGCCAGCAGTCAGGGGGCTCACTATAATTCACCCCTCCACTTT. This gives the protein CASSQGAHYNSPLHF.

A single count supports this clone. CDR3 region: CTSSPAPGGGHF. The DNA of the CDR3 is TGCACCAGCAGCCCCGCCCCCGGGGGCGGGCATTTT. The genes are TRBV1 and TRBJ1-3. TRBV1 is classified as a pseudogene. CDR3 length: 12 amino acids.

The chain links TRBV27 to TRBJ2-1; 10 nucleotides align to TRBD2. The CDR3 consists of 14 residues. Germline V gene sequence: CDR1 MNHEY, CDR2 SMNVEV (reference sequence). V shed 5 bases, J shed 6 bases, and the junction held 4 bases outside the gene matches. CDR3 sequence reads: CASSLLAGSNEQFF. In DNA form, the CDR3 reads TGTGCCAGCAGTCTACTAGCGGGGAGCAATGAGCAGTTCTTC.

The chain links TRBV27 to TRBJ2-1; a weak D match, TRBD1 (6 bases). The CDR3 consists of 15 residues. With 7 bases removed from V and 4 bases from J, the gap between germline ends came to 17 bases. The V gene's germline CDR1 is MNHEY and CDR2 SMNVEV (reference sequence). The CDR3 loop is CASTVGGNPYNEQFF. For the CDR3, the DNA is TGTGCCAGCACCGTAGGGGGAAACCCATACAATGAGCAGTTCTTC.

This chain joins TRBV7-9 and TRBJ2-3; 12 positions agree with TRBD2. The V and J ends lost 6 bases and 3 bases, in that order; junction bases with no gene match: 4. Germline V gene sequence: CDR1 SEHNR, CDR2 FQNEAQ (reference sequence). This CDR3 has 15 amino acids. The CDR3 nucleotides are TGTGCCAGCAGATATACTAGCGGGGGGACAGATACGCAGTATTTT. Translating gives CASRYTSGGTDTQYF.

This clone showed up just once. This chain connects TRBV13 to TRBJ2-1; TRBD2 might be the D (6 bases). Looked up from germline, CDR1 is PRHDT and CDR2 is FYEKMQ (reference sequence). The CDR3 is 16 amino acids. V was shortened by 4 bases and J by 5 bases, with 18 bases between the two germline ends. CDR3 residues: CASSSQASAPDNEQFF. CDR3 DNA sequence: TGTGCCAGCAGCTCCCAAGCTAGCGCGCCGGACAATGAGCAGTTCTTC.

CDR3 coding DNA: TGTGCCAGCAGCCGCAAGCTAGCGGGAGTACCCGATACGCAGTATTTT. This translates into CASSRKLAGVPDTQYF. The V gene is TRBV7-9, the J gene TRBJ2-3; 10 nucleotides agree with TRBD2. After removal of 5 bases from V and 6 bases from J, the junction contained 11 bases not matched to a gene. CDR1 is SEHNR, CDR2 FQNEAQ, per germline (reference sequence). CDR3 length: 16 residues.

The chain links TRBV6-1 to TRBJ2-2; 7 bases are a match to TRBD1. Losses at the gene ends were 4 bases for V and 1 base for J; bases not matched to a gene: 3. This CDR3 contains 15 residues. Germline V gives CDR1 MNHNS, CDR2 SASEGT. Here the CDR3 reads CASSAYRGNTGELFF. The DNA for the CDR3 is TGTGCCAGCAGTGCCTACAGGGGGAACACCGGGGAGCTGTTTTTT.

The chain employs TRBV4-2 and TRBJ1-4; 7 bases fit TRBD1. The V gene's germline CDR1 is LGHNA and CDR2 YNFKEQ. V shed 6 bases and J 3 bases; nucleotides not matched to a gene: 7. The CDR3 length is 15 residues. CDR3 region: CASRQGTGPNEKLFF. CDR3 coding DNA: TGTGCCAGCAGACAGGGGACGGGCCCTAATGAAAAACTGTTTTTT.

The V gene is TRBV6-1, the J gene TRBJ2-7; no clear D gene. Germline lookup yields CDR1 MNHNS and CDR2 SASEGT. The CDR3 runs 14 residues. V was trimmed by 5 bases and J by 6 bases, leaving 17 bases between them. CDR3 nucleotides: TGTGCCAGCAGTCAGGCCGCTGGGGTAGCCGAGCAGTACTTC. Its protein product is CASSQAAGVAEQYF.

V gene TRBV9 combines with J gene TRBJ2-1; 8 bases line up with TRBD2. With V trimmed by 5 bases and J by 5 bases, 15 bases remained unmatched. The CDR3 consists of 17 residues. Germline lookup yields CDR1 SGDLS and CDR2 YYNGEE. The CDR3, as DNA: TGTGCCAGCAGTCATAGTAGGAACAGCGGGGGAGACAATGAGCAGTTCTTC. Amino acid sequence: CASSHSRNSGGDNEQFF.

This clone was seen once. The V gene is TRBV5-1, the J gene TRBJ2-7; D call uncertain. The germline V gene has CDR1 SGHRS and CDR2 YFSETQ. This CDR3 comprises 13 residues. The ends were cut back, 5 bases at V and 3 bases at J, with 12 bases in the middle. The CDR3 coding sequence is TGCGCCAGCAGGTTCGAAGCGTTCTACGAGCAGTACTTC. Protein product: CASRFEAFYEQYF.

This rearrangement joins TRBV5-1 to TRBJ1-4; D possibly corresponds to TRBD1 (6 bases). This CDR3 region has 15 residues. CDR1 is SGHRS and CDR2 is YFSETQ in the germline V gene. V was trimmed by 1 base and J by 6 bases, leaving 13 bases between them. The CDR3 DNA reads TGCGCCAGCAGCTTGTCTCGGGGGGCTGATGAAAAACTGTTTTTT. It is translated as CASSLSRGADEKLFF.

This clone was counted once. CDR3 loop: CASSVLGNNSPLHF. CDR3 coding DNA: TGTGCCAGCAGCGTATTGGGCAATAATTCACCCCTCCACTTT. The rearrangement uses TRBV9 and TRBJ1-6; D is unclear. CDR1 and CDR2 from the germline V gene are SGDLS and YYNGEE. V was clipped by 1 base and J by 5 bases, with 7 bases between them. The CDR3 is 14 residues long.

The chain recombines TRBV6-5 with TRBJ2-1; no firm D call. Germline lookup yields CDR1 MNHEY and CDR2 SVGAGI. Trimming took 0 bases from V and 7 from J, leaving 13 bases between them. The CDR3 loop spans 15 amino acids. This CDR3 is CASSYSRAGWNEQFF. Here the CDR3 DNA reads TGTGCCAGCAGTTACTCAAGGGCCGGGTGGAATGAGCAGTTCTTC.

The chain employs TRBV19 and TRBJ2-7; 9 bases are shared with TRBD1. The junction had 8 bases not matched to a gene; V was cut back by 4 bases and J by 4 bases. This CDR3 comprises 15 residues. The germline gives CDR1 LNHDA, CDR2 SQIVND (reference sequence). The CDR3 region is CASSTAQGARYEQYF. CDR3 nucleotides: TGTGCCAGTAGTACCGCACAGGGGGCAAGGTACGAGCAGTACTTC.

The CDR3 DNA reads as TGCAGCGTTGAGGTGGACAGGGCGCCTACCTACGAGCAGTACTTC. Its protein product is CSVEVDRAPTYEQYF. The V and J genes are TRBV29-1 and TRBJ2-7, with 8 bases aligning to TRBD1. The CDR3 runs to 15 residues. Per germline, CDR1 SQVTM and CDR2 ANQGSEA. The trim removed 3 bases at V and 2 bases at J, leaving 9 bases unmatched.

V usage is TRBV10-1 and J usage is TRBJ2-2, with D possibly being TRBD1 (5 bases). CDR1 and CDR2 (germline): WNHNN, SYGVQD (reference sequence). The length of the CDR3 is 17 residues. Trimming removed 5 bases at V and 2 bases at J, with 18 bases between. The CDR3: CASSPYPGQGNTGELFF. The CDR3, as DNA: TGCGCCAGCAGTCCCTACCCCGGTCAGGGCAACACCGGGGAGCTGTTTTTT.

Comment on this clone: Other DNA sequences in the same sample also yield this CDR3. This sequence joins TRBV19 and TRBJ2-6, with D uncertain. The V gene's germline CDR1 is LNHDA and CDR2 SQIVND (reference sequence). V lost 4 bases and J 1 base, leaving 2 bases between the germline ends. CDR3 size: 13 residues. CDR3 DNA: TGTGCCAGTAGTACGTCTGGGGCCAACGTCCTGACTTTC. Amino acid sequence: CASSTSGANVLTF.

The chain uses TRBV9 and TRBJ2-1, with TRBD2 matching over 10 bases. The trim removed 3 bases at V and 6 bases at J, leaving 6 bases unmatched. CDR1 is SGDLS, CDR2 YYNGEE, per germline. The CDR3 runs 15 residues. The CDR3 nucleotides read TGTGCCAGCAGCGCTAGCGGGGGAGGCTTCAATGAGCAGTTCTTC. It yields the protein CASSASGGGFNEQFF.

This sequence joins TRBV6-5 and TRBJ2-2; 10 bases line up with TRBD2. The CDR3 consists of 15 residues. The germline gives CDR1 MNHEY, CDR2 SVGAGI. V trimming: 4 bases; J trimming: 6 bases; junction bases outside the gene matches: 5. The CDR3 DNA follows: TGTGCCAGCAGTTCCCTAGCGGGAGAGGCCGGGGAGCTGTTTTTT. It is translated as CASSSLAGEAGELFF.

The genes are TRBV19 and TRBJ2-2; the D is unclear. CDR1 is LNHDA and CDR2 is SQIVND in the germline V gene (reference sequence). This CDR3 region has 19 residues. The V end lost 0 bases, the J end lost 1 base, and 18 bases lay between the germline ends. The CDR3 spells CASSIDLFDFAENTGELFF. CDR3 DNA sequence: TGTGCCAGTAGTATAGATCTATTCGACTTTGCGGAGAACACCGGGGAGCTGTTTTTT.

The rearrangement uses TRBV6-1 and TRBJ1-1; perhaps TRBD1 as D (6 bases). Trimming shortened V by 6 bases and J by 7 bases, and 15 bases separated the two germline ends. The V gene's germline CDR1 is MNHNS and CDR2 SASEGT. This CDR3 is built from 13 residues. Here the CDR3 DNA reads TGTGCCAGCAGGCCGGGACAAACTTTTGAAGCTTTCTTT. Translating gives CASRPGQTFEAFF.

V and J are TRBV11-1 and TRBJ2-3; 7 bases match TRBD2. CDR1 and CDR2 (germline): SGHAT, FQDESV (reference sequence). The CDR3 totals 15 residues. Trimming took 4 bases from V and 5 from J; bases not matched to a gene: 9. The CDR3 protein is CASSSTTSWIDTQYF. The CDR3 coding sequence is TGTGCCAGCAGCTCGACGACTAGCTGGATAGATACGCAGTATTTT.